One sample yielded the 2 T cell receptor beta chains listed below, sequenced in a study of T cell responses to AZD1222 COVID-19 vaccine. Sequencing used immunoSEQ multiplex PCR; TCRdb keeps in-frame clones, though not all of them. The table lists fewer than 200,000 clones, 85% to 95% of them singletons, with 3.6% in the top ten. The material was peripheral blood, obtained 28 days after the second dose of the MenACWY control vaccine. The receptors shown here come from an adult who received the MenACWY meningococcal vaccine as a control.

V usage is TRBV6-2 or TRBV6-3 and J usage is TRBJ1-2; D unresolved. The CDR3 sequence is 12 residues long. Per the germline V gene, CDR1 is MNHEY and CDR2 is SVGEGT. V lost 4 bases to trimming and J lost 7 bases, with 10 bases between them. CDR3 region: CASSSWRFGYTF. The DNA for the CDR3 is TGTGCCAGCAGTTCCTGGAGGTTTGGCTACACCTTC.

The chain couples TRBV6-2 or TRBV6-3 to TRBJ1-1, with D hard to call. This CDR3 contains 12 residues. Trimming cost V 5 bases and J 4 bases, with 8 bases left between them. In germline, CDR1 is MNHEY, CDR2 SVGEGT. This CDR3 reads CASSKTVTEAFF. The CDR3 bases are TGTGCCAGCAGTAAGACGGTCACTGAAGCTTTCTTT.